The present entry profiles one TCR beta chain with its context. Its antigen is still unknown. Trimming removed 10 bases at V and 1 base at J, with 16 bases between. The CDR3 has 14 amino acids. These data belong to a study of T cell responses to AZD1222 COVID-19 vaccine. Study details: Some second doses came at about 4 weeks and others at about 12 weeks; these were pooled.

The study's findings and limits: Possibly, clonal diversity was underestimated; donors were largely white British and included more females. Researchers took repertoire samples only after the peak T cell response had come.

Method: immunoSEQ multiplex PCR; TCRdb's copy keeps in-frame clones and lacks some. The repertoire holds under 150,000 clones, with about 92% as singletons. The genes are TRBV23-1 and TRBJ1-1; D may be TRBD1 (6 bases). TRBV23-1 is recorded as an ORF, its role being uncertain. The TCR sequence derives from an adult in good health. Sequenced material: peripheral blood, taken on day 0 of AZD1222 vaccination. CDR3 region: CATPTGIRNTEAFF. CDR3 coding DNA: TGCGCCACCCCTACAGGGATCCGGAACACTGAAGCTTTCTTT.